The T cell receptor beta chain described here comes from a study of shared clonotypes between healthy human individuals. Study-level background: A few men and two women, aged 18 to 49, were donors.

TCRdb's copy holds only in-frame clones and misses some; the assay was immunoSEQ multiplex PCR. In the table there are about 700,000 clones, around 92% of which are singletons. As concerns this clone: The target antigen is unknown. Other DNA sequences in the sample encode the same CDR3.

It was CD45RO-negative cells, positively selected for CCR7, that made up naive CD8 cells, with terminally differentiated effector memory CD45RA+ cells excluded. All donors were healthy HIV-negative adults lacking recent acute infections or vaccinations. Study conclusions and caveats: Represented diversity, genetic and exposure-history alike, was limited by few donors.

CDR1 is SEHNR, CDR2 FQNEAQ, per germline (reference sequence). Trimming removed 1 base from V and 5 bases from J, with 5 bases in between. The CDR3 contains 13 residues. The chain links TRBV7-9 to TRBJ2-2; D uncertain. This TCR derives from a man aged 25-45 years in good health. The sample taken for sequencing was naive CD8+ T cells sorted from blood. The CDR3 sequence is CASSLVETGELFF. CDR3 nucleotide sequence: TGTGCCAGCAGCTTAGTGGAAACCGGGGAGCTGTTTTTT.